A single count supports the clone carrying this T cell receptor (beta chain). The data derive from a study of blood T cell repertoires in COVID-19. TCRdb's table, derived via immunoSEQ multiplex PCR, lists solely in-frame clones and lacks some. The sample includes about 250,000 clones, about nine tenths of them seen just once. This receptor was obtained from a man aged 35 to 55 who had recovered from COVID-19. The sequenced material came from PBMCs or T cells enriched from blood (not recorded which).

The chain's CDR3 is CAWSVAGGLEAEAFF. In DNA form, the CDR3 reads TGTGCCTGGAGTGTCGCAGGGGGCCTGGAGGCTGAAGCTTTCTTT. This chain connects TRBV30 to TRBJ1-1, with 8 nucleotides matching TRBD1. The CDR3 sequence is 15 residues long. Germline V CDR1 and CDR2: GTSNPN, SVGIG (reference sequence). With V trimmed by 0 bases and J by 6 bases, 9 bases remained unmatched.